This TCR beta chain derives from a study of blood T cells in healthy people across ages. The germline V gene encodes CDR1 SQVTM and CDR2 ANQGSEA. The CDR3 is 13 amino acids. V was pared by 5 bases and J by 1 base, with 1 base of the junction left unmatched. Notes on this clonotype: Its target is not known.

General study points: Observed TCR beta diversity per million T cells went down as age went up. This fall followed a roughly linear course with age. Possibly, changes in expanded clonotypes were confounded because donor CMV status was unknown.

Total RNA was extracted at no less than 6 micrograms per sample. A second about 7 to 12 cycle PCR used barcoded and J-beta primers. TCRdb re-called the 5' RACE reads through MiXCR, storing one row per CDR3 protein. The data contain fewer than 800,000 distinct CDR3 sequences, roughly 30% of them singletons. Sequenced: blood. The sequence derives from a woman of 80 years or more in good health. The genes are TRBV29-1 and TRBJ2-3; the match to TRBD2 covers 9 bases. The CDR3 bases are TGCAGCGTTTGGACTAGCGGCACAGATACGCAGTATTTT. Translated: CSVWTSGTDTQYF.